This is a list of T cell receptor beta chains from one sample in a study of T-cell memory formation after mild COVID-19. Via MiXCR, TCRdb re-called the 5' RACE reads, giving one row per CDR3 protein. The sample carries about 500,000 distinct CDR3 sequences, roughly 22% recorded once. Sequenced input: PBMCs or a T cell subset sorted from them (not recorded which). These receptors all come from an adult woman who had mild COVID-19 (a few samples of this study predate the infection). Cell type and time point are not known. Each CDR3 is given with its conserved first and last residue. D genes are given only for firm matches. Clone size appears in some rows only: once, few, many, or a class for an expanded clone.

clone_size | j_call | v_call | d_call | cdr3_nt | cdr3_aa
few | TRBJ2-1 | TRBV20-1 | NA | TGCAGTGCTAGAGGGCCGGGACCCCAGGTCGATGAGCAGTTCTTC | CSARGPGPQVDEQFF
NA | TRBJ1-2 | TRBV15 | NA | TGTGCCACCGCGGAGGGGAGCTATGGCTACACCTTC | CATAEGSYGYTF
few | TRBJ1-1 | TRBV4-1 | NA | TGCGCCAGCAGCCAAGATAGGGTTTCCACTGAAGCTTTCTTT | CASSQDRVSTEAFF
NA | TRBJ1-2 | TRBV9 | TRBD1 | TGTGCCAGCAGCAGGGACAGTAATGGCTACACCTTC | CASSRDSNGYTF
NA | TRBJ1-6 | TRBV3-1 | TRBD1 | TGTGCCAGCAGCCAAGTACAGGGGAATTCACCCCTCCACTTT | CASSQVQGNSPLHF
NA | TRBJ2-3 | TRBV5-1 | NA | TGCGCCAGCAGCCATCTTAGCACAGATACGCAGTATTTT | CASSHLSTDTQYF
many | TRBJ2-3 | TRBV5-1 | TRBD1 | TGCGCCAGCAGCTTGGCGACAGGGGGCGCGGGCACAGATACGCAGTATTTT | CASSLATGGAGTDTQYF
many | TRBJ2-1 | TRBV7-9 | TRBD2 | TGTGCCAGCAGCTTATCCCTAGCGGGAGCTGAGCAGTTCTTC | CASSLSLAGAEQFF
NA | TRBJ2-7 | TRBV18 | NA | TGTGCCAGCTCACCACTTTCGGGAGCGATCTCCTACGAGCAGTACTTC | CASSPLSGAISYEQYF
once | TRBJ1-3 | TRBV2 | NA | TGTGCCAGCAGTGAAGCGTCGGGTAGTGGAAACACCATATATTTT | CASSEASGSGNTIYF
few | TRBJ1-4 | TRBV20-1 | NA | TGCAGTGCTAAGATTGAAAAACTGTTTTTT | CSAKIEKLFF
few | TRBJ2-2 | TRBV6-6 | TRBD2 | TGTGCCAGCAGTTACGGGTGGTTAGCGGGAGTCGGGGAGCTGTTTTTT | CASSYGWLAGVGELFF
NA | TRBJ2-5 | TRBV20-1 | TRBD1 | TGCAGTGCTAGGGAGGACAGGGGGAGACAGACCCAGTACTTC | CSAREDRGRQTQYF
few | TRBJ2-3 | TRBV20-1 | NA | TGCAGTGCTAGAGGCATTAGCACAGATACGCAGTATTTT | CSARGISTDTQYF
NA | TRBJ2-1 | TRBV6-2/TRBV6-3 | TRBD1 | TGTGCCAGCAGTTGGTATGGACAGGGGCACCGGGGTGAGCAGTTCTTC | CASSWYGQGHRGEQFF
few | TRBJ2-5 | TRBV18 | TRBD1 | TGTGCCAGCTCACCCAGACAGGGGGCAGGAGAGACCCAGTACTTC | CASSPRQGAGETQYF